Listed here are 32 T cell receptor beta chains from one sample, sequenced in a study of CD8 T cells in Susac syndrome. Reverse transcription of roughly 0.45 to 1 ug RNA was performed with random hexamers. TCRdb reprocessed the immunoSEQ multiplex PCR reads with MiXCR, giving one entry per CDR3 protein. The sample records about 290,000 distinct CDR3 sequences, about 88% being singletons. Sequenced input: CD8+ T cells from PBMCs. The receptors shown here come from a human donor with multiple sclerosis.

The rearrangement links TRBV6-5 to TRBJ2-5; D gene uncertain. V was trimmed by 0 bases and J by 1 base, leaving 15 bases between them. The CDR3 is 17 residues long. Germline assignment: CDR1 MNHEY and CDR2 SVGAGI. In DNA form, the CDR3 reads TGTGCCAGCAGTTACTCCTTCGGAGACACGCCCCAAGAGACCCAGTACTTC. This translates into CASSYSFGDTPQETQYF.

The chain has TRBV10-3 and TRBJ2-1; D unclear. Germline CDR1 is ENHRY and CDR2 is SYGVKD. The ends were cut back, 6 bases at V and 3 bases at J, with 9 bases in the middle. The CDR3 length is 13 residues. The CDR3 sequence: CAIRGVDYNEQFF. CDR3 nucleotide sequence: TGTGCCATCAGAGGCGTGGACTACAATGAGCAGTTCTTC.

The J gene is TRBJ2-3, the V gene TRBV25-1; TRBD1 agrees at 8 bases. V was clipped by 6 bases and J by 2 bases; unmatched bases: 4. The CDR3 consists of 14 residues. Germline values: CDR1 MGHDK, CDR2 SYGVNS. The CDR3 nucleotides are TGTGCCAGCAGGGACAGGGTTGACACAGATACGCAGTATTTT. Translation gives CASRDRVDTDTQYF.

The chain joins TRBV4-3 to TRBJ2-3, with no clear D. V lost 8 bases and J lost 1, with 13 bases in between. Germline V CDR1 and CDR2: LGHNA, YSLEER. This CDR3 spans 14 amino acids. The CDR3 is CASAFGRGTDTQYF. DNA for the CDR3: TGCGCCAGCGCCTTCGGAAGGGGCACAGATACGCAGTATTTT.

The DNA for the CDR3 is TGTGCCAGCAGCGCCGGGACTAGCGCCTACGAGCAGTACTTC. Encoded protein: CASSAGTSAYEQYF. V and J are TRBV9 and TRBJ2-7, with TRBD2 matching 10 bases. The V segment lost 3 bases and the J segment 2 bases; nucleotides outside the gene matches: 2. The CDR3 loop spans 14 amino acids. Germline assignment: CDR1 SGDLS and CDR2 YYNGEE.

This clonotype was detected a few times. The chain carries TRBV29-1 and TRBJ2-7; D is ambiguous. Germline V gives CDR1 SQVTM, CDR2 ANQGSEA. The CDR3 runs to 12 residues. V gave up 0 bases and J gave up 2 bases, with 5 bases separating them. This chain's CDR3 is CSVEDTTYEQYF. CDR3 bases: TGCAGCGTTGAAGACACTACCTACGAGCAGTACTTC.

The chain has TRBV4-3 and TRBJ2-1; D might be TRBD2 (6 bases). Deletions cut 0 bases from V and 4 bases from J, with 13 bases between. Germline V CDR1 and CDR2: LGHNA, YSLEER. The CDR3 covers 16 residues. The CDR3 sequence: CASSQEPGDWYNEQFF. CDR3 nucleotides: TGCGCCAGCAGCCAAGAACCGGGGGACTGGTACAATGAGCAGTTCTTC.

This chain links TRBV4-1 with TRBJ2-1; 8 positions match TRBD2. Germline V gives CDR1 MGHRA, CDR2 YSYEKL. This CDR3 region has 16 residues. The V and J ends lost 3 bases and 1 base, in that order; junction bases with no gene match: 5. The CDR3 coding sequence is TGCGCCAGCAGCCACGACGCGGGGGGATCCTACAATGAGCAGTTCTTC. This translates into CASSHDAGGSYNEQFF.

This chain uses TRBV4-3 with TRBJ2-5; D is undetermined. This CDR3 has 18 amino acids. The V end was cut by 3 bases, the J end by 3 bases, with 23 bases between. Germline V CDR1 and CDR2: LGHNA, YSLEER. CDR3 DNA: TGCGCCAGCAGCCATGACAAACGACGCGCGCTATGGGAAGAGACCCAGTACTTC. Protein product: CASSHDKRRALWEETQYF.

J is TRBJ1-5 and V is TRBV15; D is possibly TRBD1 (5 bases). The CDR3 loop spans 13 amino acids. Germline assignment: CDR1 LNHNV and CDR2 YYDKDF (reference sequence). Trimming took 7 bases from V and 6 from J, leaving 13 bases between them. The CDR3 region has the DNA TGTGCCACCAACTTGGGGGGTGGTCAGCCCCAGCATTTT. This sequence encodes CATNLGGGQPQHF.

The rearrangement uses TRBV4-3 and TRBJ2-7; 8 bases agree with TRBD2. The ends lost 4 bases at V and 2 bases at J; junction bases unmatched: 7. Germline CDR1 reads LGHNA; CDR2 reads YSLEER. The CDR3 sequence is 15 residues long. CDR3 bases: TGCGCCAGCAGCCGCGGGATAGCGGGGCCCTACGAGCAGTACTTC. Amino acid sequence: CASSRGIAGPYEQYF.

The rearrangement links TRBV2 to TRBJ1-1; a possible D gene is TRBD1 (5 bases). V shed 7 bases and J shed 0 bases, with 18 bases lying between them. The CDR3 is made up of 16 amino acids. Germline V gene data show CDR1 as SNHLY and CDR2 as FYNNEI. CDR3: CASTPVGDGLNTEAFF. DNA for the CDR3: TGTGCCAGCACCCCAGTCGGGGACGGCCTGAACACTGAAGCTTTCTTT.

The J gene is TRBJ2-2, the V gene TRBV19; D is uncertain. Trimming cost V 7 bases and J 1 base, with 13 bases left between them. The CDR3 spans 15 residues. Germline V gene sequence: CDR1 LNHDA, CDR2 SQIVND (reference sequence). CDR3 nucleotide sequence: TGTGCCAGTACCCACGGGCCGTTGAACACCGGGGAGCTGTTTTTT. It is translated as CASTHGPLNTGELFF.

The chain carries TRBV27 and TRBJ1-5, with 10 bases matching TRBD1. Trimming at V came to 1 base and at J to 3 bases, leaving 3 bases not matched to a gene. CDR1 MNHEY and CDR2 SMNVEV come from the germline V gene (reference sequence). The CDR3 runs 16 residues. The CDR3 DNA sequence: TGTGCCAGCAGTTTATTCGGGACAGGGGACAATCAGCCCCAGCATTTT. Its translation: CASSLFGTGDNQPQHF.

The CDR3 loop is CSAQTGQNTEAFF. As DNA, the CDR3 is TGCAGCGCACAGACAGGACAGAACACTGAAGCTTTCTTT. V usage is TRBV29-1 and J usage is TRBJ1-1, with D perhaps TRBD1 (6 bases). Germline V gives CDR1 SQVTM, CDR2 ANQGSEA. V shed 7 bases and J shed 1 base, with 13 bases lying between them. The CDR3 is 13 amino acids.

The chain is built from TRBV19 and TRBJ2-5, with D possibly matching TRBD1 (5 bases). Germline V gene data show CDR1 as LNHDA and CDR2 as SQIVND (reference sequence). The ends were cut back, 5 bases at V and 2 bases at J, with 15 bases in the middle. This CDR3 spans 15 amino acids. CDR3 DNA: TGTGCCAGTAGTCAGGGCGGCAGCCTACAAGAGACCCAGTACTTC. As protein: CASSQGGSLQETQYF.

The DNA for the CDR3 is TGTGCCAGCAGCCACCTGAGCAATGAGCAGTTCTTC. It encodes CASSHLSNEQFF. The chain joins TRBV7-9 to TRBJ2-1, with no clear D. Germline-derived CDR1 and CDR2 are SEHNR and FQNEAQ (reference sequence). The CDR3 consists of 12 residues. V lost 5 bases, J lost 6 bases, and 8 bases lay in between.

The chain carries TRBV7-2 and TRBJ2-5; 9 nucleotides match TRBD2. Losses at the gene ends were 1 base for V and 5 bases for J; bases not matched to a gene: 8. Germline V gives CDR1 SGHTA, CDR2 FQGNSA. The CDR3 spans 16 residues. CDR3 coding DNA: TGTGCCAGCAGCTTAGAGGCGGGGGGGGCCGTTGAGACCCAGTACTTC. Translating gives CASSLEAGGAVETQYF.

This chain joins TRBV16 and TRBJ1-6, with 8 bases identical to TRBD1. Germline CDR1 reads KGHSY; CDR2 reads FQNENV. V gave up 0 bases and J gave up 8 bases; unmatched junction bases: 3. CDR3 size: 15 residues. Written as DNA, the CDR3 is TGTGCCAGCAGCCAATCCGTACAGGGGGATTCACCCCTCCACTTT. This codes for CASSQSVQGDSPLHF.

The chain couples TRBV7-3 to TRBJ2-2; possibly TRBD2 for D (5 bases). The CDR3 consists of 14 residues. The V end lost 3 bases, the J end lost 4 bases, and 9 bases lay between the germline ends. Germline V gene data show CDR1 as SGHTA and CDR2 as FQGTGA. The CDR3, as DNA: TGTGCCAGCAGCTTGTCGGGGTTCACCGGGGAGCTGTTTTTT. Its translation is CASSLSGFTGELFF.

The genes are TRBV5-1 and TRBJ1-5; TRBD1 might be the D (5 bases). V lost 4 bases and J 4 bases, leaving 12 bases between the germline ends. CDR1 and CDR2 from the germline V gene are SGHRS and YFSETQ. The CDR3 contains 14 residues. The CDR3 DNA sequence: TGCGCCAGCAGCCTCGACAGCCTTAATCAGCCCCAGCATTTT. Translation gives CASSLDSLNQPQHF.

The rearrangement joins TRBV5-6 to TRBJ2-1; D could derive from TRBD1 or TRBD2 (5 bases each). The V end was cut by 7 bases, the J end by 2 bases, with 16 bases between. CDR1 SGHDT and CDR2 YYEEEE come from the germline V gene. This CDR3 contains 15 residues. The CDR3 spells CASAPRGVTYNEQFF. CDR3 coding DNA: TGTGCCAGCGCCCCAAGGGGAGTAACCTACAATGAGCAGTTCTTC.

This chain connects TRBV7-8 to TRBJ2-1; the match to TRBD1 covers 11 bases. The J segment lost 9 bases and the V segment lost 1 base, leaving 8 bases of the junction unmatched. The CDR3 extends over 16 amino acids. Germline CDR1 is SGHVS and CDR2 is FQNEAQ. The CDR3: CASSLVGGTGGGEQFF. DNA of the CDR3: TGTGCCAGCAGCTTAGTTGGAGGGACAGGGGGTGGTGAGCAGTTCTTC.

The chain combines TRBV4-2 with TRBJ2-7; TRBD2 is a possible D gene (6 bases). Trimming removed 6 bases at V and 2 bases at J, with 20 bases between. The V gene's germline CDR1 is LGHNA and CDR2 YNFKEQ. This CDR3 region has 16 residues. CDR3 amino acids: CASSPGVADSTYEQYF. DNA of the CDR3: TGTGCCAGCAGTCCCGGGGTAGCGGACTCCACCTACGAGCAGTACTTC.

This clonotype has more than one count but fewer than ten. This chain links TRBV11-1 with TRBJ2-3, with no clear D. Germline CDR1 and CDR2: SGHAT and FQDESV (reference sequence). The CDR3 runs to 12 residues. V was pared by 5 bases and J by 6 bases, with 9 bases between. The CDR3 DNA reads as TGTGCCAGCAGCAAGACTTCGGATACGCAGTATTTT. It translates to CASSKTSDTQYF.

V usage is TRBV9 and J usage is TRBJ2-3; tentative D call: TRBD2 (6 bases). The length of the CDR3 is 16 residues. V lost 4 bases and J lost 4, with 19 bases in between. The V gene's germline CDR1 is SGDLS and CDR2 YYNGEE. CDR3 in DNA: TGTGCCAGCAGCCTATTTGTCGGGGGAGCGGCAGATACGCAGTATTTT. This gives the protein CASSLFVGGAADTQYF. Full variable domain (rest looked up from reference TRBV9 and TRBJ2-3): DSGVTQTPKHLITATGQRVTLRCSPRSGDLSVYWYQQSLDQGLQFLIQYYNGEERAKGNILERFSAQQFPDLHSELNLSSLELGDSALYFCASSLFVGGAADTQYFGPGTRLTVL.

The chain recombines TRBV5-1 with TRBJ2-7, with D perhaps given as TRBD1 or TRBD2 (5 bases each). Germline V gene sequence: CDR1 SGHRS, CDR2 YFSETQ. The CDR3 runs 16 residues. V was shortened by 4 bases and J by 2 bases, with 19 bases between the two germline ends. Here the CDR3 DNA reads TGCGCCAGCAGCGCCGCGACCGGGACGGCCACCTACGAGCAGTACTTC. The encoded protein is CASSAATGTATYEQYF.

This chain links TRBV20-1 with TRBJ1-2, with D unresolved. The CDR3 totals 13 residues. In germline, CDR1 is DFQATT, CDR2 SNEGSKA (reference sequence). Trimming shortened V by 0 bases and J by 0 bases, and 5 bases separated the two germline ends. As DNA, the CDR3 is TGCAGTGCTAGAGATCCATCTAACTATGGCTACACCTTC. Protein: CSARDPSNYGYTF.

The CDR3: CSVERVGYGYTF. DNA of the CDR3: TGCAGCGTTGAACGGGTGGGGTATGGCTACACCTTC. This rearrangement joins TRBV29-1 to TRBJ1-2; D unclear. CDR1 is SQVTM, CDR2 ANQGSEA, per germline. Trimming stripped 2 bases from V and 5 bases from J, with 9 bases between. This CDR3 spans 12 amino acids.

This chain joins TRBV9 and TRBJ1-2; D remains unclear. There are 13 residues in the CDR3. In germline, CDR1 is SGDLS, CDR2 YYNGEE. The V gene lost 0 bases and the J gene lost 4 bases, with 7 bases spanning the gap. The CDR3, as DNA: TGTGCCAGCAGCGTAGGGGCTGGCTATGGCTACACCTTC. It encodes CASSVGAGYGYTF. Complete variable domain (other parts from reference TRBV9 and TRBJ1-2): DSGVTQTPKHLITATGQRVTLRCSPRSGDLSVYWYQQSLDQGLQFLIQYYNGEERAKGNILERFSAQQFPDLHSELNLSSLELGDSALYFCASSVGAGYGYTFGSGTRLTVV.

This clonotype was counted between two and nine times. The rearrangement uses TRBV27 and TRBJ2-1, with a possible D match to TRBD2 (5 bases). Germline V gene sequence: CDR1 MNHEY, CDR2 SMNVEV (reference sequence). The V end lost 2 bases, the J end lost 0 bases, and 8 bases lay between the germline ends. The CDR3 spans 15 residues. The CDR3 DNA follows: TGTGCCAGCAGTTTAATCGCGGGCTCCTACAATGAGCAGTTCTTC. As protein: CASSLIAGSYNEQFF.

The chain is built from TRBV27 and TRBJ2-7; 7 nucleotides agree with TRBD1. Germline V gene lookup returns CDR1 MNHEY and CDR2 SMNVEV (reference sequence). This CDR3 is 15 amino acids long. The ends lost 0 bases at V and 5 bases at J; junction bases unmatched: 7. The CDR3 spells CASSLSGTAPNEQYF. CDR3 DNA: TGTGCCAGCAGTTTATCGGGGACAGCCCCGAACGAGCAGTACTTC.